The 3 T cell receptor beta chains given below trace back to one sample, sequenced in a study of Graves' ophthalmopathy and Graves' hyperthyroidism. Scientists amplified the TCR beta CDR3 regions from RNA transcripts. Following a first-round RT-PCR that used HTBI primers, a second-round multiplex PCR was carried out. TCRdb itself ran the multiplex PCR reads through MiXCR, one entry per CDR3 protein. The table has about 1.1 million distinct CDR3 sequences, less than 45% seen once. The sample taken for sequencing was peripheral blood or thyroid tissue (not recorded which). The source of these receptors is an adult man with Graves' hyperthyroidism.

V and J are TRBV19 and TRBJ1-2; D not resolved. Germline V lookup: CDR1 LNHDA, CDR2 SQIVND (reference sequence). This CDR3 comprises 12 residues. The germline V and J ends were trimmed by 8 bases and 2 bases, with 9 bases remaining between them. The DNA for the CDR3 is TGTGCCAGTTTGGACGGAAACTATGGCTACACCTTC. This encodes CASLDGNYGYTF.

This clonotype was counted many times. This chain links TRBV3-1 with TRBJ1-1; 7 bases are a match to TRBD1. CDR3 size: 15 residues. CDR1 LGHDT and CDR2 YNNKEL come from the germline V gene (reference sequence). V was pared by 5 bases and J by 1 base, with 7 bases of the junction left unmatched. The DNA for the CDR3 is TGTGCCAGCAGCTTCCCACAGGGGCCGAACACTGAAGCTTTCTTT. Its translation is CASSFPQGPNTEAFF.

Turning to this clonotype: A read error may account for a junction end that differs from germline. The V call is TRBV10-3, the J call TRBJ2-7; TRBD1 matches 9 bases. Per the germline V gene, CDR1 is ENHRY and CDR2 is SYGVKD. This CDR3 region has 15 residues. In DNA, the CDR3 is TGTGCCAGCAGTTACCAGGGACAGGGTACCTCCGAGCAGTACTTC. Translated, it gives CASSYQGQGTSEQYF.